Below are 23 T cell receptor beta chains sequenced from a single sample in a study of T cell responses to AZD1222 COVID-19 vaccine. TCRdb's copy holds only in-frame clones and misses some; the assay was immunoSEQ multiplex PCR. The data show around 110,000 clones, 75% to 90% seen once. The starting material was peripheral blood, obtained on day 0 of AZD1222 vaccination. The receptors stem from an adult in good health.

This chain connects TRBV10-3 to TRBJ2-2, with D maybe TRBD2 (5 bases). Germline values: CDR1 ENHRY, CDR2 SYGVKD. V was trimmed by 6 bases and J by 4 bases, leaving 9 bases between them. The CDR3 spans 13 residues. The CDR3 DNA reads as TGTGCCATCAGAAAGCGGACCACCGGGGAGCTGTTTTTT. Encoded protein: CAIRKRTTGELFF.

CDR3: CASSFGLQETQYF. The CDR3 DNA sequence: TGTGCCAGCAGCTTTGGGCTGCAAGAGACCCAGTACTTC. The J gene is TRBJ2-5, the V gene TRBV7-9; D is unresolved. The CDR3 totals 13 residues. The V end was cut by 3 bases, the J end by 2 bases, with 7 bases between. The germline V gene encodes CDR1 SEHNR and CDR2 FQNEAQ (reference sequence). Full variable domain (rest looked up from reference TRBV7-9 and TRBJ2-5): DTGVSQNPRHKITKRGQNVTFRCDPISEHNRLYWYRQTLGQGPEFLTYFQNEAQLEKSRLLSDRFSAERPKGSFSTLEIQRTEQGDSAMYLCASSFGLQETQYFGPGTRLLVL.

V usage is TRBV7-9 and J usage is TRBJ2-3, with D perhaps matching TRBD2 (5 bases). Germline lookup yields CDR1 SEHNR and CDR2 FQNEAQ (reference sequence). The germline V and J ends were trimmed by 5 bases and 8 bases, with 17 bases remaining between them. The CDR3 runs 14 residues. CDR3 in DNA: TGTGCCAGCAGCACGGGGTCGCAGCAAGGTACGCAGTATTTT. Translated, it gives CASSTGSQQGTQYF.

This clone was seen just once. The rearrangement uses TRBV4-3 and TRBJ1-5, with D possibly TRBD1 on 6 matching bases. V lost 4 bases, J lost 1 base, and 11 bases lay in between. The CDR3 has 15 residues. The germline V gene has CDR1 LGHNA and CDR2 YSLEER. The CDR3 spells CASSPTGYSNQPQHF. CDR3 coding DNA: TGCGCCAGCAGCCCGACAGGTTACAGCAATCAGCCCCAGCATTTT.

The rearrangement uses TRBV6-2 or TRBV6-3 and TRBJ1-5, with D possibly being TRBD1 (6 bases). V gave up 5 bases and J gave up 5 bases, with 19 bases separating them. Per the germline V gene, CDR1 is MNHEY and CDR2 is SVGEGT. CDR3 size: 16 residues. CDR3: CASSPRGSYGDQPQHF. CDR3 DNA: TGTGCCAGCAGTCCCAGGGGAAGTTATGGGGATCAGCCCCAGCATTTT.

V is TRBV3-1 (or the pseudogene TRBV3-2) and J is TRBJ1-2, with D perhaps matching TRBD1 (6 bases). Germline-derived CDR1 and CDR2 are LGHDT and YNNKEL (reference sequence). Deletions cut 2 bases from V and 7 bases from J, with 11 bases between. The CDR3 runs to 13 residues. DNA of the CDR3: TGTGCCAGCAGCCAAAACAGGGAGATTGGCTACACCTTC. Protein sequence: CASSQNREIGYTF.

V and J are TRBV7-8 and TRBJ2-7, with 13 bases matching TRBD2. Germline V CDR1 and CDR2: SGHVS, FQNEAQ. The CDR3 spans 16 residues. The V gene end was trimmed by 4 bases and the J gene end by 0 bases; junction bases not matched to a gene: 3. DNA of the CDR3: TGTGCCAGCAGCTCAGGACTAGCGGGAGTCTCCTACGAGCAGTACTTC. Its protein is CASSSGLAGVSYEQYF.

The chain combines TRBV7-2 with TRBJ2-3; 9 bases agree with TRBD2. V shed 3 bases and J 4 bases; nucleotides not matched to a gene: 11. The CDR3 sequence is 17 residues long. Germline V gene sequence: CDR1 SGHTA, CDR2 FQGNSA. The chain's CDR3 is CASSFSRGGGVADTQYF. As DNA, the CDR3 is TGTGCCAGCAGCTTTAGTCGCGGGGGGGGCGTCGCAGATACGCAGTATTTT.

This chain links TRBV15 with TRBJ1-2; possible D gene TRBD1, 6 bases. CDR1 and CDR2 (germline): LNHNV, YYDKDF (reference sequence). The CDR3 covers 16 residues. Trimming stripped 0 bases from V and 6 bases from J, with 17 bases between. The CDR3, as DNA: TGTGCCACCAGCAGAGATAAAGGAGACAGGAGGAATGGCTACACCTTC. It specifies CATSRDKGDRRNGYTF.

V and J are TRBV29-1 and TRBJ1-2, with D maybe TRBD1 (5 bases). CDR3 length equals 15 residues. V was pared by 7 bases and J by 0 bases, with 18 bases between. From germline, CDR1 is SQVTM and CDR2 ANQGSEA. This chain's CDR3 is CSARGEAAANYGYTF. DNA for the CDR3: TGCAGCGCGCGGGGGGAGGCGGCAGCTAACTATGGCTACACCTTC.

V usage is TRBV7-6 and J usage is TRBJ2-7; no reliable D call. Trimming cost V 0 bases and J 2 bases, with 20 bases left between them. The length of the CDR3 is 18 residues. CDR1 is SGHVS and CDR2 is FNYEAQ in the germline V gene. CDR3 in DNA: TGTGCCAGCAGCTTAGCCCCACATAAATCCGGTCCCGCCTACGAGCAGTACTTC. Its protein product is CASSLAPHKSGPAYEQYF.

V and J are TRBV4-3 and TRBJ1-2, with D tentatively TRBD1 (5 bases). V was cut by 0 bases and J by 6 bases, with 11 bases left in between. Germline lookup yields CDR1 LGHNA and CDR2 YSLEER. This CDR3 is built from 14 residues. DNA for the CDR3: TGCGCCAGCAGCCAAGAAGCGGGGCAGGATGGCTACACCTTC. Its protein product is CASSQEAGQDGYTF.

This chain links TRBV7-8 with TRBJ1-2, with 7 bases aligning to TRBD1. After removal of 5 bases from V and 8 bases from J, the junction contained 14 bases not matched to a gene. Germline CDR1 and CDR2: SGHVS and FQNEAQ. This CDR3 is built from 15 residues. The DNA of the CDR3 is TGTGCCAGCAGCCCCCAGCAGGGACAGCAACGAGGCTACACCTTC. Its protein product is CASSPQQGQQRGYTF.

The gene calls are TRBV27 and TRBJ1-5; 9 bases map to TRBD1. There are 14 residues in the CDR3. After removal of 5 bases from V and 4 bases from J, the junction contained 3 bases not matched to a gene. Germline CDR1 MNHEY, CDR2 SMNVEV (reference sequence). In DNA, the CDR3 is TGTGCCAGCAGTAAGGGGACAGGGAATCAGCCCCAGCATTTT. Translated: CASSKGTGNQPQHF.

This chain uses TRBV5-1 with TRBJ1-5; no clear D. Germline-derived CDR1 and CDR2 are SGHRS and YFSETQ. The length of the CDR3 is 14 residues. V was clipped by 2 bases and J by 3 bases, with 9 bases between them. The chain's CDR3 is CASSFGGFNQPQHF. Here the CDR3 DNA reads TGCGCCAGCAGCTTTGGTGGTTTCAATCAGCCCCAGCATTTT.

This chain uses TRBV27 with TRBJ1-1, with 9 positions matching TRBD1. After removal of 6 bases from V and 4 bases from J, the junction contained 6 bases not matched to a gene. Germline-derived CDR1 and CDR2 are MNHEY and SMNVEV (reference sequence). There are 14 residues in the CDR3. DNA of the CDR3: TGTGCCAGCAGCCTGGACAGGGGAGGCACTGAAGCTTTCTTT. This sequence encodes CASSLDRGGTEAFF.

The CDR3 is CASSRRAGYEQYF. CDR3 bases: TGTGCCAGCAGCAGAAGGGCTGGGTACGAGCAGTACTTC. The gene calls are TRBV21-1 and TRBJ2-7. TRBV21-1 is a pseudogene. CDR3 length: 13 amino acids.

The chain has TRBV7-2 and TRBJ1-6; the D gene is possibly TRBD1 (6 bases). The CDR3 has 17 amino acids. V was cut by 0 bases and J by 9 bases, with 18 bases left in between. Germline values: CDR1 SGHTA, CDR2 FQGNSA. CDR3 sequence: CASSLARRGVVLSPLHF. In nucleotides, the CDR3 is TGTGCCAGCAGCTTAGCAAGGAGGGGGGTTGTTCTTTCACCCCTCCACTTT.

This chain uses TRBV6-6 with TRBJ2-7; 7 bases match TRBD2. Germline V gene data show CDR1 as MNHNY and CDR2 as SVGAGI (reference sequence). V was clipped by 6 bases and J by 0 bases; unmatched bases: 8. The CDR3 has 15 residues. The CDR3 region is CASRWLADTSYEQYF. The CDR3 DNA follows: TGTGCCAGCAGGTGGCTAGCGGACACCTCCTACGAGCAGTACTTC.

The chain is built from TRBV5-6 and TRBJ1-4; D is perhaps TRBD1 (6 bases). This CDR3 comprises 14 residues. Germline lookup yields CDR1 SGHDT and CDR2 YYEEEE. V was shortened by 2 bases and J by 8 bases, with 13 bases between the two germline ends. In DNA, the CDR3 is TGTGCCAGCAGCTTTTGGGGGGGCGAGGAAAAACTGTTTTTT. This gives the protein CASSFWGGEEKLFF. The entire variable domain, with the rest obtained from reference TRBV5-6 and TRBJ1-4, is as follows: DAGVTQSPTHLIKTRGQQVTLRCSPKSGHDTVSWYQQALGQGPQFIFQYYEEEERQRGNFPDRFSGHQFPNYSSELNVNALLLGDSALYLCASSFWGGEEKLFFGSGTQLSVL.

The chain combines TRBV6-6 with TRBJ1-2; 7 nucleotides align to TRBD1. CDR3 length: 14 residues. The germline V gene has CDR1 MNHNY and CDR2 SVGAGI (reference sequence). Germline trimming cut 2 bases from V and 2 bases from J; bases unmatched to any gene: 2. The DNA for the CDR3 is TGTGCCAGCAGTTACCAACAGGGGAACTATGGCTACACCTTC. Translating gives CASSYQQGNYGYTF.

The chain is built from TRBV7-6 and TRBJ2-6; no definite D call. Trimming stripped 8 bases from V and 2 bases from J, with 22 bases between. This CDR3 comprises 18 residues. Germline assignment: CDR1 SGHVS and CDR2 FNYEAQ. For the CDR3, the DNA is TGTGCCAGCGCCCTTACTGGCCTGCTGGGGACTGGGGCCAACGTCCTGACTTTC. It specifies CASALTGLLGTGANVLTF.

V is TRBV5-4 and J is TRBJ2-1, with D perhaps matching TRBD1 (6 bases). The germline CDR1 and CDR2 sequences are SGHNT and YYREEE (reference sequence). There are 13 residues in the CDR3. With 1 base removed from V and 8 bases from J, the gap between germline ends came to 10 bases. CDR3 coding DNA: TGTGCCAGCAGCTTGCGTGGGGGCCATGAGCAGTTCTTC. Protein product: CASSLRGGHEQFF.